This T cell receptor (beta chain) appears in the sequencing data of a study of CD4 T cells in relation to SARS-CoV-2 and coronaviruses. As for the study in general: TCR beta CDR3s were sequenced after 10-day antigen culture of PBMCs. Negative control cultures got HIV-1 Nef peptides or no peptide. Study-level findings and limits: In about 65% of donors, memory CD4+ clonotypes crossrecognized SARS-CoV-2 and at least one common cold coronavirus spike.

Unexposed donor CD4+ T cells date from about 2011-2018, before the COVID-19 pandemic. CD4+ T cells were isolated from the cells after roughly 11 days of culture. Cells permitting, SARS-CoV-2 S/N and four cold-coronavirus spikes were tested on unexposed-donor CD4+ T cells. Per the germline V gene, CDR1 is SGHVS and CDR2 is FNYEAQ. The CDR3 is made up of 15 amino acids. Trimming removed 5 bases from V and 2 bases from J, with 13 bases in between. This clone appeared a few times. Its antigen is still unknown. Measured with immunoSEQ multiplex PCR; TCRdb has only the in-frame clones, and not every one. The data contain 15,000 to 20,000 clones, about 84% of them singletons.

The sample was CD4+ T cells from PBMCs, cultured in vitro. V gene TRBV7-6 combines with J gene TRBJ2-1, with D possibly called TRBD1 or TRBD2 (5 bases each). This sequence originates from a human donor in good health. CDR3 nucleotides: TGTGCCAGCAGCCCAAACGGGGCAGCCTACAATGAGCAGTTCTTC. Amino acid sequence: CASSPNGAAYNEQFF.